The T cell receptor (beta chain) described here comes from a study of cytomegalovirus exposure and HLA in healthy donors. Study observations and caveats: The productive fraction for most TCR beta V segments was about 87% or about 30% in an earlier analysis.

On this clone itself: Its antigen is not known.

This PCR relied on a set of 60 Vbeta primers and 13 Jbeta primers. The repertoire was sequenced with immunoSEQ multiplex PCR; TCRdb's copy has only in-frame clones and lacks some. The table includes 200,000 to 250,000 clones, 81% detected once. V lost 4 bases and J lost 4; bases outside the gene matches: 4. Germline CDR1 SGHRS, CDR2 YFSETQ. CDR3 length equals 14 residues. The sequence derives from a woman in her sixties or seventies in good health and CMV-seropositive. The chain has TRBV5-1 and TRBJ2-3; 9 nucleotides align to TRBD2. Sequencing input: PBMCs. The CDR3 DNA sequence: TGCGCCAGCAGCCAGACTAGCGGTCCAGATACGCAGTATTTT. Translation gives CASSQTSGPDTQYF.